This T cell receptor beta chain appears in the sequencing data of a study of blood T cell repertoires in COVID-19. Overall study: Spain, Italy and the United States supplied samples that represented acute and convalescent COVID-19.

Participants were aged roughly 18 to 90 years, lived in under 30 US areas, and enrolled virtually. The table came from immunoSEQ multiplex PCR; TCRdb's copy has only in-frame clones and leaves some out. The repertoire holds about 320,000 clones, with roughly nine tenths as singletons. This clone was counted a few times. The origin of this receptor is a man aged 60 to 75 who had recovered from COVID-19. What was sequenced was PBMCs or T cells enriched from blood (not recorded which).

The CDR3 region has the DNA TGCAGCGGATATAGCGGGTCTTACGAGCAGTACTTC. Amino acid sequence: CSGYSGSYEQYF. This chain uses TRBV29-1 with TRBJ2-7, with 7 bases lining up with TRBD2. The CDR3 loop spans 12 amino acids. The ends lost 7 bases at V and 4 bases at J; junction bases unmatched: 7. Per the germline V gene, CDR1 is SQVTM and CDR2 is ANQGSEA.